The 14 T cell receptor beta chains in this list originate from one sample, sequenced in a study of brain T cells in children with intractable seizures. Method: immunoSEQ multiplex PCR; TCRdb's copy keeps in-frame clones and lacks some. The sample lists about 80,000 clones; roughly 89% were seen once. The sample here was peripheral blood, taken at surgery. The receptor set was obtained from a girl aged 2 to 10 with Rasmussen encephalitis and intractable seizures.

The V and J genes are TRBV28 and TRBJ1-1; 8 positions agree with TRBD1. Germline values: CDR1 MDHEN, CDR2 SYDVKM. V lost 6 bases and J lost 8; bases outside the gene matches: 14. The CDR3 sequence is 15 residues long. The CDR3 nucleotides are TGTGCCAGCAGATTGGCAGGGGGCTGGTTAAGCGAAGCTTTCTTT. Its protein is CASRLAGGWLSEAFF.

The genes are TRBV4-1 and TRBJ2-7, with D uncertain. The CDR3 contains 17 residues. The V gene's germline CDR1 is MGHRA and CDR2 YSYEKL. The V end was cut by 0 bases, the J end by 2 bases, with 17 bases between. CDR3 in amino acids: CASSQEYRAPAPYEQYF. The CDR3 region has the DNA TGCGCCAGCAGCCAAGAGTATCGGGCTCCGGCCCCCTACGAGCAGTACTTC.

The chain combines TRBV7-9 with TRBJ2-1; no reliable D call. With 6 bases removed from V and 10 bases from J, the gap between germline ends came to 22 bases. The CDR3 has 15 residues. Germline CDR1 SEHNR, CDR2 FQNEAQ (reference sequence). This CDR3 reads CASRLGAPGYDEQFF. The CDR3, as DNA: TGTGCCAGCAGGCTCGGTGCTCCCGGGTACGACGAGCAGTTCTTC.

The chain combines TRBV12-5 with TRBJ2-3, with D unresolved. CDR1 and CDR2 from the germline V gene are LGHNT and FRNRAP. The CDR3 spans 13 residues. V lost 5 bases, J lost 1 base, and 7 bases lay in between. DNA of the CDR3: TGTGCTAGTGGTGCGTGGGGCACAGATACGCAGTATTTT. Translated: CASGAWGTDTQYF.

V and J are TRBV9 and TRBJ1-2; TRBD1 is a possible D gene (5 bases). The CDR3 extends over 12 amino acids. Trimming left V 3 bases short and J 8 bases short, with 11 bases between. Germline CDR1 and CDR2: SGDLS and YYNGEE. The CDR3 loop is CASSDRIEGYTF. CDR3 DNA: TGTGCCAGCAGCGACAGGATTGAGGGCTACACCTTC.

This sequence joins TRBV27 and TRBJ2-7; TRBD1 agrees at 7 bases. The CDR3 runs to 13 residues. V was pared by 6 bases and J by 5 bases, with 7 bases of the junction left unmatched. Germline lookup yields CDR1 MNHEY and CDR2 SMNVEV (reference sequence). The CDR3 region is CASRGTAANEQYF. The CDR3 nucleotides are TGTGCCAGCAGGGGGACAGCCGCCAACGAGCAGTACTTC.

The V gene is TRBV3-1 (or the pseudogene TRBV3-2), the J gene TRBJ1-2; TRBD1 aligns across 7 bases. Germline CDR1 reads LGHDT; CDR2 reads YNNKEL (reference sequence). Trimming removed 1 base from V and 4 bases from J; junction bases left unmatched: 6. The CDR3 extends over 15 amino acids. The CDR3 DNA reads as TGTGCCAGCAGCCAAGGGGGGACAGCCAGCTATGGCTACACCTTC. Protein product: CASSQGGTASYGYTF.

In this sample, this clone turned up once. The V and J genes are TRBV6-5 and TRBJ1-1; D may be TRBD1 (6 bases). CDR3 length: 14 amino acids. V was shortened by 5 bases and J by 5 bases, with 15 bases between the two germline ends. CDR1 is MNHEY and CDR2 is SVGAGI in the germline V gene. The CDR3 here is CASSPTGRGTEAFF. DNA for the CDR3: TGTGCCAGCAGTCCTACAGGGCGGGGGACTGAAGCTTTCTTT.

This chain joins TRBV6-5 and TRBJ1-1, with D uncertain. Germline CDR1 MNHEY, CDR2 SVGAGI. The length of the CDR3 is 13 residues. V was trimmed by 6 bases and J by 5 bases, leaving 13 bases between them. The CDR3 sequence: CASRRSLGTEAFF. The CDR3 DNA follows: TGTGCCAGCAGGCGGTCGCTTGGGACTGAAGCTTTCTTT.

The V call is TRBV29-1, the J call TRBJ2-7, with D perhaps TRBD1 (6 bases). The germline gives CDR1 SQVTM, CDR2 ANQGSEA. The V end was cut by 3 bases, the J end by 7 bases, with 10 bases between. The CDR3 is 11 residues long. CDR3 protein: CSVDEQGEQYF. The CDR3 DNA is TGCAGCGTTGACGAACAGGGTGAGCAGTACTTC.

The chain couples TRBV15 to TRBJ1-1; D call uncertain. Trimming removed 3 bases from V and 3 bases from J, with 11 bases in between. The CDR3 length is 14 residues. Per germline, CDR1 LNHNV and CDR2 YYDKDF (reference sequence). The CDR3 region has the DNA TGTGCCACCAGCAGTCGTGGCAGCTACACTGAAGCTTTCTTT. This gives the protein CATSSRGSYTEAFF.

The rearrangement uses TRBV5-1 and TRBJ2-7; 9 nucleotides agree with TRBD1. Trimming at V came to 1 base and at J to 1 base, leaving 6 bases not matched to a gene. There are 16 residues in the CDR3. Germline CDR1 is SGHRS and CDR2 is YFSETQ. The CDR3 protein is CASSLLAGQGSYEQYF. CDR3 bases: TGCGCCAGCAGCTTGTTGGCGGGACAGGGATCCTACGAGCAGTACTTC.

This chain links TRBV5-4 with TRBJ1-2; the D is unclear. CDR3 length: 14 residues. Germline V gives CDR1 SGHNT, CDR2 YYREEE (reference sequence). With 1 base removed from V and 7 bases from J, the gap between germline ends came to 14 bases. This CDR3 is CASSLPEGIGGYTF. The CDR3 nucleotides read TGTGCCAGCAGCTTGCCCGAGGGCATTGGTGGCTACACCTTC.

This clone occurred once. The V gene is TRBV28, the J gene TRBJ1-5, with D unclear. The CDR3 runs 14 residues. From germline, CDR1 is MDHEN and CDR2 SYDVKM. The V end was cut by 6 bases, the J end by 1 base, with 10 bases between. CDR3 DNA: TGTGCCAGCAGCCTCTCTGGGAGCAATCAGCCCCAGCATTTT. This sequence encodes CASSLSGSNQPQHF.